This TCR beta chain comes out of a study of blood T cell repertoires in COVID-19. About the research overall: PBMCs, B-cell-depleted T cells, or T cells were the source of the cDNA or gDNA that made up the material.

Here immunoSEQ multiplex PCR was the method, and the copy in TCRdb shows in-frame clones only, minus some. The table has roughly 220,000 clones, about four fifths seen once. Grouping used clinical history reported by participants in a survey and questionnaire. In Cohort 3, a recovered donor had either two negative PCRs, clearance, or symptom resolution. CDR3 length: 17 amino acids. The V gene's germline CDR1 is WSHSY and CDR2 SAAADI. V was clipped by 4 bases and J by 9 bases, with 22 bases between them. This clone came up a few times. The sample comprised PBMCs or T cells enriched from blood (not recorded which). The TCR sequence derives from a woman between 40 and 55 years old who had recovered from COVID-19. The J gene is TRBJ1-6, the V gene TRBV10-2; the D gene is possibly TRBD1 (6 bases). CDR3 protein: CASSGGRGPSIGSPLHF. The CDR3 region has the DNA TGCGCCAGCAGTGGGGGGCGGGGGCCATCTATCGGTTCACCCCTCCACTTT.